The 24 T cell receptor beta chains below were found in one sample sequenced in a study of blood T cell repertoires in COVID-19. Using immunoSEQ multiplex PCR, the repertoire was profiled, and TCRdb retains in-frame clones only, with some absent. The repertoire has about 200,000 clones, around 84% of them found once; the top ten carry less than 5.5%. Sequencing input: peripheral blood. These receptors were taken from a woman older than 75 with acute or convalescent COVID-19.

The J gene is TRBJ1-1, the V gene TRBV30; 7 nucleotides agree with TRBD1. The ends lost 1 base at V and 8 bases at J; junction bases unmatched: 1. Germline values: CDR1 GTSNPN, CDR2 SVGIG (reference sequence). CDR3 length: 11 residues. The CDR3 loop is CAWSGTGEAFF. Here the CDR3 DNA reads TGTGCCTGGAGTGGGACAGGAGAAGCTTTCTTT.

The rearrangement links TRBV7-9 to TRBJ1-2; perhaps TRBD1 as D (6 bases). This CDR3 is 19 amino acids long. V gave up 3 bases and J gave up 4 bases, with 27 bases separating them. CDR1 and CDR2 from the germline V gene are SEHNR and FQNEAQ (reference sequence). The CDR3 protein is CASSFFLPNHRALSYGYTF. The CDR3 nucleotides read TGTGCCAGCAGCTTTTTTCTCCCGAACCACAGGGCTCTTAGCTATGGCTACACCTTC.

The chain couples TRBV4-3 to TRBJ2-1, with 12 bases lining up with TRBD2. The V gene end was trimmed by 0 bases and the J gene end by 4 bases; junction bases not matched to a gene: 4. The CDR3 loop spans 17 amino acids. CDR1 is LGHNA, CDR2 YSLEER, per germline. CDR3 region: CASSQDWLAGGYNEQFF. DNA for the CDR3: TGCGCCAGCAGCCAAGATTGGCTAGCGGGAGGGTACAATGAGCAGTTCTTC.

The genes are TRBV28 and TRBJ1-2; D not resolved. The length of the CDR3 is 12 residues. Per germline, CDR1 MDHEN and CDR2 SYDVKM. The V and J ends lost 7 bases and 4 bases respectively, with 10 bases between them. The CDR3 sequence: CASNGLPYGYTF. CDR3 DNA: TGTGCCAGCAACGGACTGCCCTATGGCTACACCTTC.

V gene TRBV15 combines with J gene TRBJ1-5; the D gene is possibly TRBD1 (6 bases). V shed 0 bases and J shed 6 bases, with 12 bases lying between them. This CDR3 is 15 amino acids long. Looked up from germline, CDR1 is LNHNV and CDR2 is YYDKDF (reference sequence). Here the CDR3 reads CATSRDSGVTQPQHF. The CDR3 DNA reads TGTGCCACCAGCAGAGATTCAGGGGTAACTCAGCCCCAGCATTTT.

The genes are TRBV7-2 and TRBJ1-5; 7 positions agree with TRBD1. The CDR3 spans 14 residues. Germline trimming cut 3 bases from V and 2 bases from J; bases unmatched to any gene: 1. Germline CDR1 reads SGHTA; CDR2 reads FQGNSA. CDR3 sequence (DNA): TGTGCCAGCAGCTTTACAGGGGGCAATCAGCCCCAGCATTTT. The encoded protein is CASSFTGGNQPQHF.

This clone showed up just once. This sample also contains other DNA sequences that code for the same CDR3. This chain connects TRBV7-8 to TRBJ1-1, with D uncertain. The ends were cut back, 1 base at V and 1 base at J, with 7 bases in the middle. The CDR3 length is 14 residues. Germline CDR1 SGHVS, CDR2 FQNEAQ. The CDR3 DNA sequence: TGTGCCAGCAGCTTAGTTTCGGGGAACACTGAAGCTTTCTTT. Amino acids: CASSLVSGNTEAFF.

In regard to this clone: Different DNA sequences within this sample yield the same CDR3. The chain combines TRBV20-1 with TRBJ2-7; TRBD2 matches at 8 bases. This CDR3 is built from 11 residues. Germline CDR1 DFQATT, CDR2 SNEGSKA (reference sequence). The ends lost 3 bases at V and 6 bases at J; junction bases unmatched: 1. CDR3 loop: CSASGRGEQYF. The CDR3 DNA sequence: TGCAGTGCTAGCGGGAGGGGCGAGCAGTACTTC.

The rearrangement uses TRBV18 and TRBJ2-7, with D possibly TRBD1 on 8 matching bases. V was trimmed by 1 base and J by 5 bases, leaving 12 bases between them. This CDR3 has 14 residues. The germline CDR1 and CDR2 sequences are KGHSH and LQKENI. The CDR3 loop is CASSPRQGTNEQYF. Written as DNA, the CDR3 is TGTGCCAGCTCACCACGACAGGGGACTAACGAGCAGTACTTC.

This chain uses TRBV24-1 with TRBJ2-1, with TRBD1 matching over 7 bases. V dropped 1 base and J dropped 7; count of bases not matched to a gene: 3. This CDR3 spans 14 amino acids. CDR1 is KGHDR, CDR2 SFDVKD, per germline. The CDR3 bases are TGTGCCACCAGTGATTTACGACAGGGTAATGAGCAGTTCTTC. Translating it yields CATSDLRQGNEQFF.

The V call is TRBV10-3, the J call TRBJ2-7; TRBD1 matches 9 bases. The J segment lost 1 base and the V segment lost 0 bases, leaving 4 bases of the junction unmatched. The CDR3 runs to 16 residues. Germline lookup yields CDR1 ENHRY and CDR2 SYGVKD. The CDR3 DNA reads as TGTGCCATCAGTGAGTCGGGACAGGGCCTTTCCTACGAGCAGTACTTC. Its protein product is CAISESGQGLSYEQYF.

V usage is TRBV19 and J usage is TRBJ1-1; D is unresolved. Germline V gene lookup returns CDR1 LNHDA and CDR2 SQIVND (reference sequence). The CDR3 runs 13 residues. V was pared by 8 bases and J by 0 bases, with 10 bases between. Here the CDR3 reads CASEEGLNTEAFF. CDR3 DNA: TGTGCCAGTGAAGAGGGCCTGAACACTGAAGCTTTCTTT.

This chain uses TRBV23-1 with TRBJ2-7, with D possibly matching TRBD1 (6 bases). TRBV23-1 is an ORF, and what it does is uncertain. Trimming pared 2 bases from V and 0 bases from J, leaving 11 bases between. The CDR3 loop spans 15 amino acids. Here the CDR3 DNA reads TGCGCCAGCAGTCAAAACAGGGAAAGCTCCTACGAGCAGTACTTC. Translating gives CASSQNRESSYEQYF.

The CDR3 DNA sequence: TGTGCCAGCACCGAAGACAGGGGGCGTGAAGCTTTCTTT. Protein product: CASTEDRGREAFF. The chain recombines TRBV6-5 with TRBJ1-1; 10 bases agree with TRBD1. V was pared by 7 bases and J by 7 bases, with 6 bases of the junction left unmatched. The germline gives CDR1 MNHEY, CDR2 SVGAGI. CDR3 length: 13 residues.

V gene TRBV7-9 combines with J gene TRBJ2-7; D might be TRBD2 (6 bases). Germline V CDR1 and CDR2: SEHNR, FQNEAQ (reference sequence). The V end was cut by 11 bases, the J end by 1 base, with 12 bases between. CDR3 length: 12 residues. CDR3 protein: CAGGVGSYEQYF. The CDR3 nucleotides read TGTGCCGGAGGGGTTGGTTCCTACGAGCAGTACTTC.

The V call is TRBV2, the J call TRBJ1-3, with a possible D match to TRBD1 (6 bases). CDR3 length: 15 amino acids. Germline V lookup: CDR1 SNHLY, CDR2 FYNNEI. V gave up 6 bases and J gave up 0 bases, with 12 bases separating them. CDR3 bases: TGTGCCAGCAGCCCAGGGGTAATCTCTGGAAACACCATATATTTT. Its protein product is CASSPGVISGNTIYF.

The gene calls are TRBV9 and TRBJ2-3; D gene uncertain. Germline CDR1 SGDLS, CDR2 YYNGEE. The V and J ends lost 0 bases and 1 base respectively, with 12 bases between them. The CDR3 is made up of 16 amino acids. DNA for the CDR3: TGTGCCAGCAGCGTAGATGGTAGTTTCGGCACAGATACGCAGTATTTT. Protein sequence: CASSVDGSFGTDTQYF.

The chain has TRBV21-1 and TRBJ2-7; the table's D call, TRBD2, was not checked against the DNA. TRBV21-1 is a listed pseudogene. This CDR3 comprises 17 residues. The CDR3 coding sequence is TGTGCCAGCAGCAAAGCAGGATCGGGGAGAGAATTTACGAAGCAGTACTTC. Protein: CASSKAGSGREFTKQYF.

This sequence joins TRBV6-6 and TRBJ2-5; 9 positions agree with TRBD1. Germline lookup yields CDR1 MNHNY and CDR2 SVGAGI (reference sequence). J gave up 5 bases and V 6 bases, and 13 bases lay outside the gene matches. CDR3 length equals 16 residues. CDR3 coding DNA: TGTGCCAGCAGGAACCCCCGGGACAGGGACATGGAGACCCAGTACTTC. It specifies CASRNPRDRDMETQYF.

The V call is TRBV6-2 or TRBV6-3, the J call TRBJ2-7; 12 bases map to TRBD2. Germline loops: CDR1 MNHEY, CDR2 SVGEGT. This CDR3 is 15 amino acids long. V shed 4 bases, J shed 4 bases, and the junction held 5 bases outside the gene matches. CDR3 DNA sequence: TGTGCCAGCAGTTCCGGACTAGCGGGGTTTTACGAGCAGTACTTC. Translated, it gives CASSSGLAGFYEQYF.

V is TRBV18 and J is TRBJ2-6; the D is unclear. The CDR3 spans 18 residues. With 6 bases removed from V and 0 bases from J, the gap between germline ends came to 18 bases. CDR1 is KGHSH and CDR2 is LQKENI in the germline V gene. CDR3 sequence reads: CASSAASLAPSGANVLTF. The CDR3 nucleotides read TGTGCCAGCTCGGCCGCCAGCTTAGCCCCCTCTGGGGCCAACGTCCTGACTTTC.

The rearrangement uses TRBV6-2 or TRBV6-3 and TRBJ2-1; tentative D call: TRBD1 (6 bases). The CDR3 length is 18 residues. Germline V gene data show CDR1 as MNHEY and CDR2 as SVGEGT. V was shortened by 1 base and J by 2 bases, with 18 bases between the two germline ends. The CDR3 is CASSYFLSRDTPYNEQFF. CDR3 in DNA: TGTGCCAGCAGTTACTTTCTCTCCCGGGACACTCCCTACAATGAGCAGTTCTTC.

V usage is TRBV2 and J usage is TRBJ2-7, with 11 bases matching TRBD2. The germline V gene encodes CDR1 SNHLY and CDR2 FYNNEI. The CDR3 is made up of 16 amino acids. V was pared by 10 bases and J by 2 bases, with 13 bases of the junction left unmatched. The DNA for the CDR3 is TGTGCCACCTCTCCTACCTCGGGACTAGCGGCCTACGAGCAGTACTTC. This gives the protein CATSPTSGLAAYEQYF.

The gene calls are TRBV5-1 and TRBJ2-1; D is possibly TRBD2 (5 bases). Germline V gene lookup returns CDR1 SGHRS and CDR2 YFSETQ. Trimming took off 2 bases at V and 9 bases at J, with 12 bases between the two ends. The CDR3 is 13 residues long. The CDR3 region is CASSLGLGGEQFF. In DNA form, the CDR3 reads TGCGCCAGCAGCTTAGGGCTCGGAGGTGAGCAGTTCTTC.